This TCR beta chain derives from a study of blood T cell repertoires in COVID-19. Overall study context: COVID-19 samples, acute and convalescent, were from the United States, Italy and Spain. T cells, B-cell-depleted T cells, or PBMCs supplied cDNA or gDNA.

The trim removed 6 bases at V and 5 bases at J, leaving 13 bases unmatched. The CDR3 is 15 residues long. From germline, CDR1 is MNHEY and CDR2 SMNVEV (reference sequence). Per the authors' pipeline: Using reference gene primer amplification, nucleated cell counts were estimated. TCRdb's copy holds only in-frame clones and misses some; the assay was immunoSEQ multiplex PCR. That table furnishes V, J and clone size, whereas the DNA furnished D and trimming. The table records about 240,000 clones, roughly nine tenths of them present only once. The origin of this receptor is a man aged 60 to 69 with acute or convalescent COVID-19. The sequenced sample was peripheral blood. This sequence joins TRBV27 and TRBJ2-7, with 7 bases lining up with TRBD2. CDR3 sequence (DNA): TGTGCCAGCAGCGCTCTTATGCGGGAGACGGACGAGCAGTACTTC. It encodes CASSALMRETDEQYF.